Below are 12 T cell receptor beta chains sequenced from a single sample in a study of T-cell reconstitution after alpha-beta-depleted transplantation in children. Library preparation (for TCRbeta) was performed with unique molecular identifiers. TCRdb used MiXCR to reprocess the PCR reads, holding one entry per CDR3 protein. The table includes hundreds of thousands of distinct CDR3 sequences, about an eighth detected once. The material sequenced was PBMCs, mostly from graft donor cells, taken 360 days after TCRalphabeta/CD19-depleted stem cell transplant. The source of these receptors is a male patient aged 10 to 17 who had a stem cell transplant for acute myeloid leukemia, so the T cells may come from the graft donor.

This clonotype has at least ten counts. The chain uses TRBV29-1 and TRBJ2-6; TRBD1 might be the D (6 bases). This CDR3 has 15 residues. Germline V lookup: CDR1 SQVTM, CDR2 ANQGSEA. The V gene lost 6 bases and the J gene lost 2 bases, with 14 bases spanning the gap. CDR3 region: CSVEQGLTGANVLTF. The CDR3 bases are TGCAGCGTAGAACAGGGTCTGACTGGGGCCAACGTCCTGACTTTC.

In this sample, this clonotype turned up many times. The chain combines TRBV4-3 with TRBJ2-1; tentatively, D is TRBD2 (6 bases). This CDR3 is 14 amino acids long. Germline V gene lookup returns CDR1 LGHNA and CDR2 YSLEER. V gave up 2 bases and J gave up 9 bases, with 14 bases separating them. The DNA for the CDR3 is TGCGCCAGCAGCCAACAATCCGGGGGAGGTGAGCAGTTCTTC. This gives the protein CASSQQSGGGEQFF.

This clonotype was counted between two and nine times. This chain joins TRBV20-1 and TRBJ2-7, with D unclear. Trimming removed 3 bases from V and 7 bases from J, with 7 bases in between. The CDR3 length is 10 residues. The germline V gene encodes CDR1 DFQATT and CDR2 SNEGSKA (reference sequence). CDR3 in amino acids: CSARAPEQYF. CDR3 coding DNA: TGCAGTGCTAGGGCGCCTGAGCAGTACTTC.

In its sample, this clonotype was seen a few times. J is TRBJ2-1 and V is TRBV20-1, with D perhaps assigned TRBD1 or TRBD2 (5 bases each). The CDR3 contains 12 residues. Trimming cost V 1 base and J 9 bases, with 10 bases left between them. Per the germline V gene, CDR1 is DFQATT and CDR2 is SNEGSKA (reference sequence). The CDR3: CSARVPGSEQFF. In DNA, the CDR3 is TGCAGTGCTAGAGTCCCAGGGAGTGAGCAGTTCTTC.

The gene calls are TRBV7-2 and TRBJ2-7; TRBD2 agrees at 10 bases. The length of the CDR3 is 13 residues. Germline V lookup: CDR1 SGHTA, CDR2 FQGNSA. After removal of 6 bases from V and 5 bases from J, the junction contained 4 bases not matched to a gene. The CDR3 loop is CASRSGRAHEQYF. CDR3 sequence (DNA): TGTGCCAGCAGGAGCGGGAGGGCCCACGAGCAGTACTTC.

V usage is TRBV27 and J usage is TRBJ2-1; D is perhaps TRBD2 (6 bases). Trimming took 7 bases from V and 7 from J, leaving 35 bases between them. The CDR3 is made up of 20 amino acids. Germline values: CDR1 MNHEY, CDR2 SMNVEV (reference sequence). The CDR3 protein is CASTSLQEVGEARESNEQFF. CDR3 sequence (DNA): TGTGCCAGCACGTCCTTACAGGAGGTCGGGGAGGCCCGCGAAAGTAATGAGCAGTTCTTC.

The rearrangement joins TRBV14 to TRBJ2-7; D gene uncertain. Trimming removed 1 base at V and 2 bases at J, with 9 bases between. CDR3 length: 14 residues. Germline-derived CDR1 and CDR2 are SGHDN and FVKESK. Written as DNA, the CDR3 is TGTGCCAGCAGCCAAGCACGAGAACCCTACGAGCAGTACTTC. Translation: CASSQAREPYEQYF.

This clonotype was detected many times. V and J are TRBV15 and TRBJ2-1, with D perhaps assigned TRBD1 or TRBD2 (6 bases each). The CDR3 spans 21 residues. Germline V gives CDR1 LNHNV, CDR2 YYDKDF (reference sequence). V lost 0 bases and J 0 bases, leaving 24 bases between the germline ends. The CDR3 loop reads CATSREAGTPGLISSYNEQFF. The CDR3 DNA reads as TGTGCCACCAGCAGAGAAGCCGGGACACCGGGACTCATAAGCTCCTACAATGAGCAGTTCTTC.

The chain recombines TRBV12-3 or TRBV12-4 with TRBJ2-2; TRBD2 matches 11 bases. V shed 6 bases and J 4 bases; nucleotides not matched to a gene: 13. The CDR3 totals 18 residues. The CDR3 DNA sequence: TGTGCCAGCAGAGTTCTAGCGGGAGGATTATTCGGCACCGGGGAGCTGTTTTTT. It encodes CASRVLAGGLFGTGELFF.

This clonotype was observed a handful of times. The rearrangement joins TRBV5-1 to TRBJ1-1, with D perhaps TRBD1 (6 bases). The germline V gene has CDR1 SGHRS and CDR2 YFSETQ. This CDR3 is built from 17 residues. V dropped 0 bases and J dropped 3 bases, with 18 bases sitting between them. The CDR3 reads CASSLVSGGGLDTEAFF. The DNA for the CDR3 is TGCGCCAGCAGCTTGGTATCCGGGGGCGGATTGGACACTGAAGCTTTCTTT.

J is TRBJ2-7 and V is TRBV5-4; 7 nucleotides line up with TRBD2. CDR1 is SGHNT and CDR2 is YYREEE in the germline V gene (reference sequence). V trimming: 4 bases; J trimming: 0 bases; junction bases outside the gene matches: 7. This CDR3 is built from 15 residues. The CDR3 protein is CASSPGTTPSYEQYF. The CDR3 nucleotides are TGTGCCAGCAGCCCGGGGACTACCCCCTCCTACGAGCAGTACTTC.

This sequence joins TRBV7-2 and TRBJ2-1; D uncertain. The germline V gene has CDR1 SGHTA and CDR2 FQGNSA. The CDR3 totals 14 residues. The ends were cut back, 1 base at V and 9 bases at J, with 13 bases in the middle. The CDR3 DNA reads TGTGCCAGCAGCTTAGTTCGAGCTTCGGGTGAGCAGTTCTTC. Translating gives CASSLVRASGEQFF.